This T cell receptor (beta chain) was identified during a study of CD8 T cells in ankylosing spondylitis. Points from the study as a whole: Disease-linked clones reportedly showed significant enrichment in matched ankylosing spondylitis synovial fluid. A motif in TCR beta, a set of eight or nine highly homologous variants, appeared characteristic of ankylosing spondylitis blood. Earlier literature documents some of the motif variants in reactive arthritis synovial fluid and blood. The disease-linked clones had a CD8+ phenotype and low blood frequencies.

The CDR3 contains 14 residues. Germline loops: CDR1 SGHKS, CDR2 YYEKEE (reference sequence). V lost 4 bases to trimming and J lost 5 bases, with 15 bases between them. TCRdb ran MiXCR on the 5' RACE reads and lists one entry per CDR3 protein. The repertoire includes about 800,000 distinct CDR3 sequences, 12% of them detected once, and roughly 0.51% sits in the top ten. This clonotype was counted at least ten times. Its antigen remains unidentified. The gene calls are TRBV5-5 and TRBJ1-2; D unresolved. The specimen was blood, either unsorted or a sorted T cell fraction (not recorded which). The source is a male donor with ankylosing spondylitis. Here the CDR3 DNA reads TGTGCCAGCAGCCCGAACCGGGGAGATTATGGCTACACCTTC. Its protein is CASSPNRGDYGYTF.